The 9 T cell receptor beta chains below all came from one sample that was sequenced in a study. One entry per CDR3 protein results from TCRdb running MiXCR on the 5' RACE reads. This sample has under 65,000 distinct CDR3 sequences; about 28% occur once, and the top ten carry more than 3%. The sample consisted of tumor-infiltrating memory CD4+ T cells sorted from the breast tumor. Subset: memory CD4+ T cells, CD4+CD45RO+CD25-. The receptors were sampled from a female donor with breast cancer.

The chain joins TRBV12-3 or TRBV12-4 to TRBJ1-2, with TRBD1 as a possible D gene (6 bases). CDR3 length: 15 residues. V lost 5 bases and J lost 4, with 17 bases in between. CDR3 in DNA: TGTGCCAGCAGTCCCGGATGGGGGGCGGGCTATGGCTACACCTTC. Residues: CASSPGWGAGYGYTF.

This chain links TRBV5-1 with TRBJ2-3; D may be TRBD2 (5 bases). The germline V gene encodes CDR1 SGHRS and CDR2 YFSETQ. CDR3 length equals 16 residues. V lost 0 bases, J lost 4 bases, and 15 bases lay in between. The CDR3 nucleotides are TGCGCCAGCAGCTTGGGCGACCATTCAGCGGCAGATACGCAGTATTTT. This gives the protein CASSLGDHSAADTQYF.

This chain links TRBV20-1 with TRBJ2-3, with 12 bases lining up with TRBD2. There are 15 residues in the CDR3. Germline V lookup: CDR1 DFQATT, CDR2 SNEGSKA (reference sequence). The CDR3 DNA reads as TGCAGACTAGCGGGGGGCCCTTCGGGCACAGATACGCAGTATTTT. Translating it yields CRLAGGPSGTDTQYF.

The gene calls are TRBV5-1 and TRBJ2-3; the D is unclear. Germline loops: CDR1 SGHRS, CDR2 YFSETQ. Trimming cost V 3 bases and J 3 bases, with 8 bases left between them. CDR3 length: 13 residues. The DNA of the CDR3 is TGCGCCAGCAGCTCCATGGGGACAGATACGCAGTATTTT. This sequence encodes CASSSMGTDTQYF.

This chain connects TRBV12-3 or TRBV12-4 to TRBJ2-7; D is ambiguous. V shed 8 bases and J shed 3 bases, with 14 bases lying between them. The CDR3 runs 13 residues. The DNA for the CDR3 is TGTGCCAGCGGCTCCCCCAGGTTCTACGAGCAGTACTTC. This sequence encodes CASGSPRFYEQYF.

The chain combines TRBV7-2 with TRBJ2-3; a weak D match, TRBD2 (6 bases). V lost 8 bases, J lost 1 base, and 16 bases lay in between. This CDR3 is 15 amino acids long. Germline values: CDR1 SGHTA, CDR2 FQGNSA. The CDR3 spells CASGPPGAGTDTQYF. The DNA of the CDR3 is TGTGCCAGCGGCCCCCCGGGAGCAGGCACAGATACGCAGTATTTT.

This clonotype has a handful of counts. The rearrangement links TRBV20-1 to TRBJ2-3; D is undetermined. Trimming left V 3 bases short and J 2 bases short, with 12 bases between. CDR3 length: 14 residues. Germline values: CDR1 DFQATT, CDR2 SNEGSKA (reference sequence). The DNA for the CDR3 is TGCAGTGCTAGGCTCCAGCGAAACACAGATACGCAGTATTTT. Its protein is CSARLQRNTDTQYF.

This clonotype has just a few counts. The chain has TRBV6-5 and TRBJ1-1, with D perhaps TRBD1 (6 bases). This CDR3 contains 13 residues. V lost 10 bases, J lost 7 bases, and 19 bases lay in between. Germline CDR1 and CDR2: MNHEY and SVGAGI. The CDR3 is CATRGGQPGEAFF. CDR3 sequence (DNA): TGTGCCACCAGGGGAGGACAGCCTGGTGAAGCTTTCTTT.

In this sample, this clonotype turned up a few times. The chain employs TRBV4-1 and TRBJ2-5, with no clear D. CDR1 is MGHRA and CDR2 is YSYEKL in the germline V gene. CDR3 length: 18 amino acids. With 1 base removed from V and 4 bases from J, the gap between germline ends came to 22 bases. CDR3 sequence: CASSQVNLGFKDGETQYF. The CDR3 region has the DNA TGCGCCAGCAGCCAAGTGAATTTAGGGTTTAAGGATGGAGAGACCCAGTACTTC.